The clone carrying this T cell receptor (beta chain) came up a few times. Its antigen is as yet unknown. This entry is derived from a study of beta chain features in type 1 diabetes. The investigators reverse transcribed all of the isolated RNA, so they sequenced expressed TCRB transcripts. The method was immunoSEQ multiplex PCR; TCRdb's version includes in-frame clones alone and lacks a portion of them. Of about 650,000 clones detected, around an eighth appear once; the ten largest clones hold more than 0.09%. Points from the study as a whole: Type 1 diabetes patients had moderately but significantly shorter TCRB CDR3s in all four CD4+ subsets. Within patients, naive, central memory and Treg TCRB repertoires seemed more similar than within healthy donors. Junctions at VDJ sites from type 1 diabetes patients had fewer insertions and more deletions. PCR might show a preference for shorter templates, equally across patients and controls.

The germline CDR1 and CDR2 sequences are SGHAT and FQNNGV. Trimming cost V 3 bases and J 4 bases; bases outside gene matches: 1. The CDR3 has 13 amino acids. The TCR was taken from a man aged 25 to 40 with type 1 diabetes. Sequenced material: naive CD4+ T cells from blood. The rearrangement joins TRBV11-2 to TRBJ1-1; TRBD1 matches 8 bases. The DNA for the CDR3 is TGTGCCAGCAGCTTTCAGGGGGCCACTGAAGCTTTCTTT. Protein product: CASSFQGATEAFF.